This T cell receptor beta chain was sequenced during a study of Ad26.COV2.S vaccination and SARS-CoV-2 variants. General study results and limits: Marked by substantial breadth, spike-specific CD8+ and CD4+ T cell responses were reportedly seen after vaccination. Vaccine and placebo recipients had comparable breadth of non-spike TCRs.

Treatment denoted: approximately 18 received Ad26.COV2.S at low or high dose, single or two shots; 5 received placebo; per-sample allocation not given. Specimens were obtained on day 63 following the first vaccine or placebo injection. V lost 6 bases and J lost 4; bases outside the gene matches: 6. The length of the CDR3 is 15 residues. Germline lookup yields CDR1 MNHEY and CDR2 SVGAGI. Sequenced by immunoSEQ multiplex PCR; TCRdb stores in-frame clones only, minus some. Among about 350,000 clones listed, around nine tenths were seen once. A remark on this clone: The target antigen is unknown.

Here the sequenced sample was peripheral blood, taken in a trial of Ad26.COV2.S vaccine versus placebo. The source is a person between 18 and 65 years old who received the Ad26.COV2.S COVID-19 vaccine or a placebo. The chain uses TRBV6-5 and TRBJ2-2; 9 nucleotides agree with TRBD1. DNA for the CDR3: TGTGCCAGCAGAAAGGGACAGGGAGCCACCGGGGAGCTGTTTTTT. It yields the protein CASRKGQGATGELFF.